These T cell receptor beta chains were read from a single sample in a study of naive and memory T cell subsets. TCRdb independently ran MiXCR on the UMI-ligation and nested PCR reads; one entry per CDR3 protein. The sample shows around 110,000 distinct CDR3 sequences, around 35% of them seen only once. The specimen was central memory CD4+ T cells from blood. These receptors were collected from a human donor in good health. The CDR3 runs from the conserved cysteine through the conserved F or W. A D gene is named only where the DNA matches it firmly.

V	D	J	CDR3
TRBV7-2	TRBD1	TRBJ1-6	CASRGQGKTPLHF
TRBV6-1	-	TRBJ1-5	CASSFGVSNQPQHF
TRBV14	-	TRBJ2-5	CASSQGLPGRTQYF
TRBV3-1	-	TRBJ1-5	CASSQGQSNQPQHF
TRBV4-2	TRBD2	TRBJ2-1	CASSQEDPTSGSPNEQFF
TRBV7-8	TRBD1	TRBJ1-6	CASSQTGGNSPLHF
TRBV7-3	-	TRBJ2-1	CASSQSTGNEQFF
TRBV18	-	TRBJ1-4	CASSPGSEKLFF
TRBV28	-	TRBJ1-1	CASSLNPPGSAAEAFF
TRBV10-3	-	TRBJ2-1	CAISESNPLVNEQFF
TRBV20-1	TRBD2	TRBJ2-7	CSARMTWASGKATYEQYF
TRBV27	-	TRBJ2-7	CASRVGYEQYF
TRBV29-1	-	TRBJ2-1	CSVGSGLPF